The clone carrying this T cell receptor (beta chain) has just a few counts. What it binds is not known. Germline V lookup: CDR1 LNHNV, CDR2 YYDKDF (reference sequence). Trimming shortened V by 1 base and J by 0 bases, and 15 bases separated the two germline ends. This CDR3 has 18 amino acids. These data originate in a study of CD8 T cells in ankylosing spondylitis. Regarding the study as a whole: Disease-linked clones bore a CD8+ phenotype and were relatively rare in peripheral blood. What seemed typical of ankylosing spondylitis blood was a TCR beta motif built from fewer than ten highly homologous variants.

Libraries for TCR beta were made by quantitative 5'-RACE with molecular barcodes. Each CDR3 protein gets one entry after TCRdb re-called the 5' RACE reads with MiXCR. This sample has under 150,000 distinct CDR3 sequences, with about a tenth found just once. The genes are TRBV15 and TRBJ2-2; D not certain. The sequence was obtained from a male donor with ankylosing spondylitis or in good health (not recorded which). The source material was blood, either unsorted or a sorted T cell fraction (not recorded which). The CDR3, as DNA: TGTGCCACCAGCAGAGTTTTCCAGGCTAGGCCGAACACCGGGGAGCTGTTTTTT. It encodes CATSRVFQARPNTGELFF.